This paragraph covers one T cell receptor (beta chain) sequence. Preparation of the TCRbeta library used unique molecular identifiers. TCRdb re-called the PCR reads through MiXCR, storing one row per CDR3 protein. The data show nearly 550,000 distinct CDR3 sequences, about 16% seen once. The entry originates in a study of T-cell reconstitution after alpha-beta-depleted transplantation in children. V trimming: 6 bases; J trimming: 13 bases; junction bases outside the gene matches: 1. The CDR3 extends over 12 amino acids. V is TRBV12-3 or TRBV12-4 and J is TRBJ1-6; 12 bases map to TRBD1. Here the sequenced sample was PBMCs from the stem cell graft donor, taken from the stem cell graft. The receptor was derived from a human donor who donated a stem cell graft to a child with acute lymphoblastic leukemia. CDR3 residues: CASRGTGGPLHF. In DNA, the CDR3 is TGTGCCAGCAGAGGGACAGGGGGCCCCCTCCACTTT.